One sample yielded the 31 T cell receptor beta chains listed below, sequenced in a study of stem cell transplantation in POMP-related autoinflammatory disease. Assay used: immunoSEQ multiplex PCR; TCRdb lists only in-frame clones, some missing. The sample has several thousand clones, 88% seen once. The material was CD8+ T cells from PBMCs, obtained after stem cell transplantation. The receptors were sampled from a human patient with POMP-related autoinflammation and immune dysregulation (PRAID). Some T cells may have come from the graft donor.

The CDR3 sequence is CASSRDRSYEQYV. The DNA of the CDR3 is TGTGCCAGCAGCAGGGACAGGTCCTACGAGCAGTACGTC. The V call is TRBV11-2, the J call TRBJ2-7, with 8 bases identical to TRBD1. This CDR3 is 13 amino acids long. The germline gives CDR1 SGHAT, CDR2 FQNNGV. Unmatched junction bases numbered 1, after V lost 5 bases and J lost 1 base.

The rearrangement links TRBV4-1 to TRBJ1-6, with no clear D. The V gene lost 0 bases and the J gene lost 6 bases, with 9 bases spanning the gap. The CDR3 runs to 15 residues. Germline CDR1 MGHRA, CDR2 YSYEKL. The CDR3 coding sequence is TGCGCCAGCAGCCAAGAAGGTCGGATTAATTCACCCCTCCACTTT. Protein: CASSQEGRINSPLHF.

In its sample, this clone was seen once. This chain uses TRBV5-1 with TRBJ2-5; D is ambiguous. CDR3 length: 17 residues. Germline CDR1 is SGHRS and CDR2 is YFSETQ. Trimming took off 4 bases at V and 10 bases at J, with 29 bases between the two ends. The CDR3 region is CASSTDGPWKDKRDQYF. CDR3 nucleotide sequence: TGCGCCAGCAGCACCGACGGTCCGTGGAAGGATAAAAGGGACCAGTACTTC.

The chain carries TRBV21-1 and TRBJ2-7. TRBV21-1 is listed as a pseudogene. The CDR3 spans 9 residues. The CDR3 protein is CASGRWQYV. The CDR3 coding sequence is TGTGCCAGCGGCCGGTGGCAGTACGTC.

The chain has TRBV11-2 and TRBJ2-2, with TRBD1 matching 8 bases. V gave up 5 bases and J gave up 0 bases; unmatched junction bases: 8. Germline lookup yields CDR1 SGHAT and CDR2 FQNNGV. CDR3 length equals 17 residues. The CDR3 sequence is CASSHPWDRTNTGELFF. The DNA for the CDR3 is TGTGCCAGCAGCCACCCTTGGGACAGGACGAACACCGGGGAGCTGTTTTTT.

The chain employs TRBV27 and TRBJ1-2; D not resolved. V dropped 9 bases and J dropped 5 bases, with 22 bases sitting between them. The germline CDR1 and CDR2 sequences are MNHEY and SMNVEV (reference sequence). The CDR3 runs 15 residues. The DNA of the CDR3 is TGTGCCAGTCTCCCCCGGGCAGCTCCTTCTTATGGCTACACCTTC. It yields the protein CASLPRAAPSYGYTF.

This chain joins TRBV7-8 and TRBJ2-7, with 9 bases matching TRBD1. The CDR3 spans 17 residues. Per germline, CDR1 SGHVS and CDR2 FQNEAQ. Losses at the gene ends were 1 base for V and 6 bases for J; bases not matched to a gene: 13. The CDR3 nucleotides are TGTGCCAGCAGCTTAGGACCAACCGGGACAGGGTTTTTCGAGCAGTACTTC. Its protein product is CASSLGPTGTGFFEQYF.

The CDR3: CASSSGLAGSEDTQYF. The CDR3 nucleotides read TGTGCCAGCAGTTCAGGACTAGCGGGGAGTGAAGATACGCAGTATTTT. The V call is TRBV2, the J call TRBJ2-3; 12 bases agree with TRBD2. CDR1 and CDR2 (germline): SNHLY, FYNNEI. The CDR3 runs to 16 residues. V lost 5 bases and J lost 5; bases outside the gene matches: 8. Filled out from reference TRBV2 and TRBJ2-3, the complete variable domain reads EPEVTQTPSHQVTQMGQEVILRCVPISNHLYFYWYRQILGQKVEFLVSFYNNEISEKSEIFDDQFSVERPDGSNFTLKIRSTKLEDSAMYFCASSSGLAGSEDTQYFGPGTRLTVL.

V and J are TRBV27 and TRBJ2-1, with a weak D call TRBD2 (7 bases). Germline lookup yields CDR1 MNHEY and CDR2 SMNVEV (reference sequence). CDR3 length: 18 residues. Trimming took 0 bases from V and 7 from J, leaving 22 bases between them. This chain's CDR3 is CASSLSWVGGPVKNEQFF. Written as DNA, the CDR3 is TGTGCCAGCAGTTTATCGTGGGTGGGGGGGCCAGTGAAAAATGAGCAGTTCTTC.

The chain couples TRBV7-9 to TRBJ1-2; D possibly corresponds to TRBD1 (5 bases). V lost 5 bases, J lost 4 bases, and 20 bases lay in between. CDR3 size: 16 residues. Germline V CDR1 and CDR2: SEHNR, FQNEAQ (reference sequence). The CDR3 nucleotides read TGTGCCAGCAGCCCCCTCAGGGTCAGCATTCCCTATGGCTACACCTTC. Protein: CASSPLRVSIPYGYTF. Drawing the rest from reference TRBV7-9 and TRBJ1-2, the complete variable domain is DTGVSQNPRHKITKRGQNVTFRCDPISEHNRLYWYRQTLGQGPEFLTYFQNEAQLEKSRLLSDRFSAERPKGSFSTLEIQRTEQGDSAMYLCASSPLRVSIPYGYTFGSGTRLTVV.

The table lists this clone with a few counts. The chain couples TRBV7-9 to TRBJ1-1; D gene ambiguous. This CDR3 is 16 amino acids long. CDR1 is SEHNR, CDR2 FQNEAQ, per germline (reference sequence). The ends were cut back, 1 base at V and 6 bases at J, with 18 bases in the middle. CDR3 nucleotide sequence: TGTGCCAGCAGCTTAGGAACGGCAGACTCAATTGCTGAAGCTTTCTTT. Its protein is CASSLGTADSIAEAFF. The full variable domain, its missing parts supplied by reference TRBV7-9 and TRBJ1-1, is DTGVSQNPRHKITKRGQNVTFRCDPISEHNRLYWYRQTLGQGPEFLTYFQNEAQLEKSRLLSDRFSAERPKGSFSTLEIQRTEQGDSAMYLCASSLGTADSIAEAFFGQGTRLTVV.

This chain connects TRBV28 to TRBJ2-4; D not resolved. Germline V CDR1 and CDR2: MDHEN, SYDVKM. V shed 3 bases and J shed 2 bases, with 17 bases lying between them. The CDR3 has 17 residues. CDR3 sequence: CASSFHPGYTSKNIQYF. CDR3 coding DNA: TGTGCCAGCAGTTTTCACCCGGGTTACACTTCCAAAAACATTCAGTACTTC.

The genes are TRBV27 and TRBJ1-4, with a tentative D call TRBD1 (5 bases). V was cut by 4 bases and J by 3 bases, with 9 bases left in between. Germline CDR1 MNHEY, CDR2 SMNVEV (reference sequence). The CDR3 is made up of 14 amino acids. CDR3 DNA: TGTGCCAGCAGTTGGGCAGGGTCTAATGAAAAACTGTTTTTT. Amino acid sequence: CASSWAGSNEKLFF.

This clone was picked up one time. The chain recombines TRBV6-5 with TRBJ2-7; D possibly corresponds to TRBD1 (6 bases). Germline V lookup: CDR1 MNHEY, CDR2 SVGAGI. The V and J ends lost 6 bases and 1 base respectively, with 10 bases between them. The length of the CDR3 is 13 residues. This CDR3 is CASRVGGSYEQYF. The CDR3 nucleotides are TGTGCCAGCAGGGTAGGGGGATCCTACGAGCAGTACTTC.

The chain joins TRBV28 to TRBJ1-1; D perhaps matches TRBD1 (5 bases). The V gene's germline CDR1 is MDHEN and CDR2 SYDVKM. Trimming left V 5 bases short and J 10 bases short, with 14 bases between. The length of the CDR3 is 12 residues. CDR3 DNA sequence: TGTGCCAGCAGTCCAGACGAGGGGACAGCTTTCTTT. Residues: CASSPDEGTAFF.

In its sample, this clone was seen once. The rearrangement joins TRBV7-8 to TRBJ2-2, with D uncertain. This CDR3 comprises 13 residues. Germline loops: CDR1 SGHVS, CDR2 FQNEAQ. Trimming cost V 2 bases and J 0 bases, with 1 base left between them. The DNA of the CDR3 is TGTGCCAGCAGCTTATCGAACACCGGGGAGCTGTTTTTT. It yields the protein CASSLSNTGELFF.

This rearrangement joins TRBV5-1 to TRBJ2-1, with a possible D match to TRBD2 (6 bases). V was trimmed by 8 bases and J by 5 bases, leaving 8 bases between them. The CDR3 runs 11 residues. Looked up from germline, CDR1 is SGHRS and CDR2 is YFSETQ. In nucleotides, the CDR3 is TGCGCCAGTATAGCGGACAATGAGCAGTTCTTC. This codes for CASIADNEQFF.

The chain has TRBV13 and TRBJ2-4, with TRBD1 identical over 10 bases. The CDR3 spans 15 residues. The V gene's germline CDR1 is PRHDT and CDR2 FYEKMQ (reference sequence). V gave up 5 bases and J gave up 8 bases; unmatched junction bases: 9. The CDR3 spells CASSTRQGATDIQYF. CDR3 DNA: TGTGCCAGCAGCACCAGACAGGGGGCTACGGACATTCAGTACTTC.

This clone was observed a single time. The chain uses TRBV11-2 and TRBJ2-2; D is possibly TRBD2 (5 bases). The V end was cut by 3 bases, the J end by 5 bases, with 16 bases between. The CDR3 is made up of 16 amino acids. Germline lookup yields CDR1 SGHAT and CDR2 FQNNGV. CDR3 residues: CASSFRAGWRTGELFF. The CDR3 DNA is TGTGCCAGCAGCTTCCGGGCGGGTTGGCGGACCGGGGAGCTGTTTTTT.

This clone has a single count. The CDR3 spells CASGYYTDTQYF. The CDR3 bases are TGTGCCAGCGGCTATTACACAGATACGCAGTATTTT. The V call is TRBV27, the J call TRBJ2-3; D not certain. The CDR3 covers 12 residues. The germline gives CDR1 MNHEY, CDR2 SMNVEV (reference sequence). V gave up 8 bases and J gave up 2 bases, with 8 bases separating them.

V and J are TRBV16 and TRBJ1-2; a possible D gene is TRBD1 (6 bases). Germline CDR1 is KGHSY and CDR2 is FQNENV. This CDR3 is 16 amino acids long. V was shortened by 0 bases and J by 1 base, with 12 bases between the two germline ends. The CDR3 bases are TGTGCCAGCAGCCAATCGGGAGCAGGGGATAACTATGGCTACACCTTC. This codes for CASSQSGAGDNYGYTF.

This rearrangement joins TRBV27 to TRBJ2-3, with 7 bases fitting TRBD1. J gave up 1 base and V 5 bases, and 3 bases lay outside the gene matches. CDR1 and CDR2 (germline): MNHEY, SMNVEV (reference sequence). The CDR3 loop spans 14 amino acids. This CDR3 reads CASSRDRGTDTQYF. In DNA form, the CDR3 reads TGTGCCAGCAGTAGAGACAGGGGCACAGATACGCAGTATTTT.

This clone was observed once. The chain links TRBV5-6 to TRBJ2-5, with 9 nucleotides matching TRBD1. The CDR3 has 14 residues. Germline CDR1 and CDR2: SGHDT and YYEEEE. J was trimmed by 4 bases and V by 3 bases; bases with no gene match: 4. In DNA form, the CDR3 reads TGTGCCAGCAGCTCGGGGACAGGGAGAGAGACCCAGTACTTC. Protein product: CASSSGTGRETQYF.

This clone has only one observation. The J gene is TRBJ1-1, the V gene TRBV19; D remains unclear. From germline, CDR1 is LNHDA and CDR2 SQIVND (reference sequence). V was shortened by 3 bases and J by 1 base, with 12 bases between the two germline ends. This CDR3 has 15 amino acids. The CDR3 sequence: CASSISGNQNTEAFF. DNA for the CDR3: TGTGCCAGTAGTATCTCGGGAAACCAGAACACTGAAGCTTTCTTT.

V gene TRBV28 combines with J gene TRBJ2-7; D might be TRBD1 (6 bases). CDR3 length: 15 residues. Germline-derived CDR1 and CDR2 are MDHEN and SYDVKM. With 7 bases removed from V and 3 bases from J, the gap between germline ends came to 19 bases. The DNA of the CDR3 is TGTGCCAGCAAAATTTCTGTACAGGGAAACTACGAGCAGTACTTC. It encodes CASKISVQGNYEQYF.

The chain combines TRBV21-1 with TRBJ2-3; the tabulated D call, TRBD2, remains unverified against the DNA. TRBV21-1 is a pseudogene segment. This CDR3 has 16 residues. The CDR3 nucleotides are TGTGCCAGCAGCAAAGAGAACCGGGGGGCAACAGATACGCAGTATTTT. Its translation is CASSKENRGATDTQYF.

The rearrangement joins TRBV5-1 to TRBJ1-6, with 10 bases identical to TRBD1. J was trimmed by 7 bases and V by 5 bases; bases with no gene match: 15. The CDR3 totals 18 residues. Germline loops: CDR1 SGHRS, CDR2 YFSETQ. The CDR3 nucleotides are TGCGCCAGCAGGCAGGGACAGGGGCCTCCCAAGCGGAATTCACCCCTCCACTTT. Encoded protein: CASRQGQGPPKRNSPLHF.

The chain's CDR3 is CASSRPLRGTGDTGELFF. DNA of the CDR3: TGCGCCAGCAGCCGCCCCCTTAGAGGGACAGGGGACACCGGGGAGCTGTTTTTT. The genes are TRBV4-1 and TRBJ2-2; 10 bases map to TRBD1. The CDR3 consists of 18 residues. Germline CDR1 reads MGHRA; CDR2 reads YSYEKL. After removal of 4 bases from V and 3 bases from J, the junction contained 11 bases not matched to a gene.

This chain connects TRBV7-9 to TRBJ2-1; D unresolved. The CDR3 runs 13 residues. V was clipped by 2 bases and J by 9 bases, with 11 bases between them. Germline CDR1 and CDR2: SEHNR and FQNEAQ (reference sequence). CDR3 bases: TGTGCCAGCAGCTTAATGGGTTGGGGTGAGCAGTTCTTC. Protein product: CASSLMGWGEQFF.

The chain employs TRBV4-2 and TRBJ1-5; 7 bases agree with TRBD1. The ends lost 0 bases at V and 8 bases at J; junction bases unmatched: 7. This CDR3 comprises 15 residues. The germline V gene has CDR1 LGHNA and CDR2 YNFKEQ. The CDR3 bases are TGTGCCAGCAGCCAAGATAACAGGGGAGTGGAGCCCCAGCATTTT. Protein sequence: CASSQDNRGVEPQHF.

This rearrangement joins TRBV3-1 (or the pseudogene TRBV3-2) to TRBJ2-5; TRBD2 aligns across 9 bases. Germline-derived CDR1 and CDR2 are LGHDT and YNNKEL (reference sequence). CDR3 size: 16 residues. The ends lost 0 bases at V and 5 bases at J; junction bases unmatched: 7. The CDR3 sequence is CASSQDSAGGYETQYF. The CDR3, as DNA: TGTGCCAGCAGCCAAGATTCGGCGGGAGGGTATGAGACCCAGTACTTC.